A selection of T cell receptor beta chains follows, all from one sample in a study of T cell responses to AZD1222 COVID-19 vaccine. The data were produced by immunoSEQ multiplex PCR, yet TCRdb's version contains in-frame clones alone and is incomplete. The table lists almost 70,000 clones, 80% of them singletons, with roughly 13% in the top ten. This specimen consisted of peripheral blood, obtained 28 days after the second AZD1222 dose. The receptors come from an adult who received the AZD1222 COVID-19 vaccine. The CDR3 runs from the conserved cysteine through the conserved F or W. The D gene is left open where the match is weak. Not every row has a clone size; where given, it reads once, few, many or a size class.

cdr3_nt: TGTGCCAGCAGTTTACAGGGAGGGACAGGGGGCTCTGGCTACACCTTC
cdr3_aa: CASSLQGGTGGSGYTF
j_call: TRBJ1-2
clone_size: -
d_call: TRBD1
v_call: TRBV28

cdr3_nt: TGTGCCAGCAGCCGGACAGGGTCCTACGAGCAGTACTTC
cdr3_aa: CASSRTGSYEQYF
j_call: TRBJ2-7
clone_size: -
d_call: TRBD1
v_call: TRBV11-2

cdr3_nt: TGTGCCAGCAGTTTCCGGGACAACTATGGCTACACCTTC
cdr3_aa: CASSFRDNYGYTF
j_call: TRBJ1-2
clone_size: -
d_call: -
v_call: TRBV27

cdr3_nt: TGCGCCAGCAGGGGCGGGGAGCTGTTTTTT
cdr3_aa: CASRGGELFF
j_call: TRBJ2-2
clone_size: -
d_call: -
v_call: TRBV10-2

cdr3_nt: TGTGCCAGTAGTCAAAGACCCGACAGGGACCATGGCTACACCTTC
cdr3_aa: CASSQRPDRDHGYTF
j_call: TRBJ1-2
clone_size: -
d_call: TRBD1
v_call: TRBV19

cdr3_nt: TGTGCCAGCAGCCAGGGACAACCTAATCAGCCCCAGCATTTT
cdr3_aa: CASSQGQPNQPQHF
j_call: TRBJ1-5
clone_size: -
d_call: -
v_call: TRBV28

cdr3_nt: TGCGCCAGCAGCCAAGAACTCGGGACATGGACTGAAGCTTTCTTT
cdr3_aa: CASSQELGTWTEAFF
j_call: TRBJ1-1
clone_size: -
d_call: -
v_call: TRBV4-1

cdr3_nt: TGTGCCAGCAGCTTGGGTCTAGTAAGAGGGCGTCTCTACGAGCAGTACTTC
cdr3_aa: CASSLGLVRGRLYEQYF
j_call: TRBJ2-7
clone_size: -
d_call: -
v_call: TRBV5-8

cdr3_nt: TGTGCCAGCAGAAGGACAGGCCCCAATGAGCAGTTCTTC
cdr3_aa: CASRRTGPNEQFF
j_call: TRBJ2-1
clone_size: -
d_call: TRBD1
v_call: TRBV12-3/TRBV12-4

cdr3_nt: TGCAGTGCTAGTGGTCCTCTACTAGCAGGAGATACGCAGTATTTT
cdr3_aa: CSASGPLLAGDTQYF
j_call: TRBJ2-3
clone_size: -
d_call: -
v_call: TRBV20-1

cdr3_nt: TGTGCCAGCAGCCCCACCCAGACAGATGGGACTGAAGCTTTCTTT
cdr3_aa: CASSPTQTDGTEAFF
j_call: TRBJ1-1
clone_size: -
d_call: -
v_call: TRBV7-8

cdr3_nt: TGTGCCAGCAGCTCACCCTCGGGGAACGAGCAGTACTTC
cdr3_aa: CASSSPSGNEQYF
j_call: TRBJ2-7
clone_size: -
d_call: -
v_call: TRBV11-1

cdr3_nt: TGTGCCAGTCATTGGGGGGGCAGGGTGGTTTCCAATCAGCCCCAGCATTTT
cdr3_aa: CASHWGGRVVSNQPQHF
j_call: TRBJ1-5
clone_size: -
d_call: -
v_call: TRBV19

cdr3_nt: TGCAGGACGGGAGCTCTGAGGGGCTACACCTTC
cdr3_aa: CRTGALRGYTF
j_call: TRBJ1-2
clone_size: -
d_call: -
v_call: TRBV20-1

cdr3_nt: TGTGCCAGCACCACGCAAATAAAGTTGGGGGCCGGTCAGCCCCAGCATTTT
cdr3_aa: CASTTQIKLGAGQPQHF
j_call: TRBJ1-5
clone_size: few
d_call: -
v_call: TRBV5-5

cdr3_nt: TGTGCCAGCAGGATCTTCGGGGTCTCTGGAAACACCATATATTTT
cdr3_aa: CASRIFGVSGNTIYF
j_call: TRBJ1-3
clone_size: -
d_call: -
v_call: TRBV2

cdr3_nt: TGTGCCAGCAGCCTTGGGTACGGTTCACCCCTCCACTTT
cdr3_aa: CASSLGYGSPLHF
j_call: TRBJ1-6
clone_size: -
d_call: -
v_call: TRBV11-3

cdr3_nt: TGCGCCAGCAGTGGGGCGGATAATCAGCCCCAGCATTTT
cdr3_aa: CASSGADNQPQHF
j_call: TRBJ1-5
clone_size: once
d_call: -
v_call: TRBV10-2

cdr3_nt: TGCGCCAGCGGGACAGGAGCATCAACTAATGAAAAACTGTTTTTT
cdr3_aa: CASGTGASTNEKLFF
j_call: TRBJ1-4
clone_size: -
d_call: TRBD1
v_call: TRBV5-1

cdr3_nt: TGCGCCAGCAGCCAAGATGAGCGGGTCACAGATACGCAGTATTTT
cdr3_aa: CASSQDERVTDTQYF
j_call: TRBJ2-3
clone_size: once
d_call: -
v_call: TRBV4-3

cdr3_nt: TGTGCCAGTAGTGTTTTAGGGGCCACGAACACTGAAGCTTTCTTT
cdr3_aa: CASSVLGATNTEAFF
j_call: TRBJ1-1
clone_size: once
d_call: -
v_call: TRBV19

cdr3_nt: TGTGCCAGCAGTGAAACGGGATCTAACTATGGCTACACCTTC
cdr3_aa: CASSETGSNYGYTF
j_call: TRBJ1-2
clone_size: -
d_call: -
v_call: TRBV6-1

cdr3_nt: TGCGCCAGCAGCTTTACAGGGATCCTCGTCGATGAGCAGTTCTTC
cdr3_aa: CASSFTGILVDEQFF
j_call: TRBJ2-1
clone_size: once
d_call: -
v_call: TRBV5-1

cdr3_nt: TGTGCCAGCAGGGCGGCGGGGGGGTCTCCGGATACGCAGTATTTT
cdr3_aa: CASRAAGGSPDTQYF
j_call: TRBJ2-3
clone_size: -
d_call: TRBD2
v_call: TRBV6-5

cdr3_nt: TGTGCCATCAGTGATTTACAGGCGGGCATTGCTGGAAACACCATATATTTT
cdr3_aa: CAISDLQAGIAGNTIYF
j_call: TRBJ1-3
clone_size: -
d_call: -
v_call: TRBV10-3

cdr3_nt: TGTGCCTGGAGTACAACGACAGGGGGCTATAATTCACCCCTCCACTTT
cdr3_aa: CAWSTTTGGYNSPLHF
j_call: TRBJ1-6
clone_size: -
d_call: TRBD1
v_call: TRBV30

cdr3_nt: TGTGCCAGCAGACATACCGGGACAGCTCACTCCTACGAGCAGTACTTC
cdr3_aa: CASRHTGTAHSYEQYF
j_call: TRBJ2-7
clone_size: -
d_call: TRBD1
v_call: TRBV11-3

cdr3_nt: TGTGCCAGCAGCTTAGGCCACAGATACAATCAGCCCCAGCATTTT
cdr3_aa: CASSLGHRYNQPQHF
j_call: TRBJ1-5
clone_size: -
d_call: -
v_call: TRBV11-2

cdr3_nt: TGTGCCAGCGGGAGAGATGAAAAACTGTTTTTT
cdr3_aa: CASGRDEKLFF
j_call: TRBJ1-4
clone_size: -
d_call: -
v_call: TRBV12-3/TRBV12-4

cdr3_nt: TGTGCCAGCAGTTACAACAAGGGGAGATACTCTGGAAACACCATATATTTT
cdr3_aa: CASSYNKGRYSGNTIYF
j_call: TRBJ1-3
clone_size: -
d_call: -
v_call: TRBV6-2/TRBV6-3

cdr3_nt: TGTGCCAGCAGCGCCCTTCCGGGGCCAAGAACTAATGAAAAACTGTTTTTT
cdr3_aa: CASSALPGPRTNEKLFF
j_call: TRBJ1-4
clone_size: -
d_call: -
v_call: TRBV9

cdr3_nt: TGTGCCATCAGTGAGACAGGGTACGGCTACACCTTC
cdr3_aa: CAISETGYGYTF
j_call: TRBJ1-2
clone_size: few
d_call: -
v_call: TRBV10-3

cdr3_nt: TGCGCCAGCAGCTTGTTCCCGAGGGACAGAAAAGAGACCCAGTACTTC
cdr3_aa: CASSLFPRDRKETQYF
j_call: TRBJ2-5
clone_size: once
d_call: TRBD1
v_call: TRBV5-1

cdr3_nt: TGTGCCAGCAGTAGTCCAGGACTAGCCTACAATGAGCAGTTCTTC
cdr3_aa: CASSSPGLAYNEQFF
j_call: TRBJ2-1
clone_size: -
d_call: TRBD2
v_call: TRBV6-2/TRBV6-3

cdr3_nt: TGTGCCAGCAGCCCCGAATTATACAATGAGCAGTTCTTC
cdr3_aa: CASSPELYNEQFF
j_call: TRBJ2-1
clone_size: -
d_call: -
v_call: TRBV12-3/TRBV12-4

cdr3_nt: TGTGCCAGCAGCTTGGGGGGGAAGCAGTTCTTC
cdr3_aa: CASSLGGKQFF
j_call: TRBJ2-1
clone_size: -
d_call: -
v_call: TRBV5-6

cdr3_nt: TGTGCCAGCAGGGAGGCAGGCCTAAGGGTGAATACGCAGTATTTT
cdr3_aa: CASREAGLRVNTQYF
j_call: TRBJ2-3
clone_size: once
d_call: -
v_call: TRBV5-6